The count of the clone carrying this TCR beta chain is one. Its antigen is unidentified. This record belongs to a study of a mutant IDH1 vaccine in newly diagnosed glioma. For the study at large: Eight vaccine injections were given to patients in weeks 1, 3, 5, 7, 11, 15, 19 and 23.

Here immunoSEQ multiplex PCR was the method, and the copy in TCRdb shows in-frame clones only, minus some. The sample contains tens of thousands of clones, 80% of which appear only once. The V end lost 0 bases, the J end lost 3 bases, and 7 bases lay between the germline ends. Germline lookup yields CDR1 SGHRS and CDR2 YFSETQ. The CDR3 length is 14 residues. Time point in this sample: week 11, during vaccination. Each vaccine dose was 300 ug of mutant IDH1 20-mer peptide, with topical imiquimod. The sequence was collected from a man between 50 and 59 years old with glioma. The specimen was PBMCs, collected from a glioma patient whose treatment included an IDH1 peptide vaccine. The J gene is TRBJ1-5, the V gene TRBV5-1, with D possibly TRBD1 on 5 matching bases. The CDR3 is CASSLDGTNQPQHF. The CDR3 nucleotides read TGCGCCAGCAGCTTGGACGGGACCAATCAGCCCCAGCATTTT.